The rows below give T cell receptor beta chains drawn from one sample of a study of molecular identifiers for immune sequencing clone quantification. One entry per CDR3 protein, called by TCRdb with MiXCR from the PCR reads. This table has 60,000 to 80,000 distinct CDR3 sequences, 18% appearing once. Sequencing used naive CD8+ T cells from blood, with Jurkat cell RNA spiked in. These receptors originate from a human donor in good health. Some libraries in this study had Jurkat cell RNA spiked in. CDR3s include the opening cysteine and the closing phenylalanine or tryptophan. A D gene is named only where the DNA matches it firmly. The size field is filled for only some rows; it gives once, few, many or a size class.

TRBJ2-1 | . | TRBV15 | many | CATSRVSPGNEQFF | TGTGCCACCAGCAGAGTCTCCCCGGGCAATGAGCAGTTCTTC
TRBJ2-6 | . | TRBV4-1 | many | CASSQDERSGANVLTF | TGCGCCAGCAGCCAAGATGAACGCTCTGGGGCCAACGTCCTGACTTTC
TRBJ1-2 | . | TRBV25-1 | few | CASRTGDYGYTF | TGTGCCAGCAGAACGGGAGACTATGGCTACACCTTC
TRBJ1-2 | TRBD1 | TRBV13 | many | CASSLEGQAAGYTF | TGTGCCAGCAGCTTAGAAGGACAGGCAGCTGGCTACACCTTC
TRBJ2-7 | . | TRBV7-9 | many | CASSLRSYEQYF | TGTGCCAGCAGCCTCCGCTCGTACGAGCAGTACTTC
TRBJ2-1 | TRBD1 | TRBV5-3 | . | CASSLGGDRMDRGEFF | TGTGCCAGCAGCTTGGGGGGGGACCGGATGGACAGGGGTGAATTCTTC
TRBJ2-5 | TRBD1 | TRBV7-9 | . | CASSPGQGAWETQYF | TGTGCCAGCAGCCCAGGACAGGGGGCTTGGGAGACCCAGTATTTC
TRBJ1-5 | TRBD1 | TRBV12-3/TRBV12-4 | many | CASSFSTGGGNQPQHF | TGTGCCAGCAGTTTCTCGACAGGGGGCGGCAATCAGCCCCAGCATTTT
TRBJ2-7 | TRBD1 | TRBV29-1 | many | CSVEGTGAEQYF | TGCAGCGTTGAGGGGACAGGGGCCGAGCAGTACTTC
TRBJ2-5 | TRBD1 | TRBV2 | many | CASGDRYMYF | TGTGCCAGCGGGGACAGGTACATGTACTTC
TRBJ1-5 | . | TRBV4-1 | . | CASSQEDTQIHQPQHF | TGCGCCAGCAGCCAGGAGGACACCCAAATCCATCAGCCCCAGCATTTT
TRBJ2-7 | . | TRBV11-2 | many | CASSLDIGSGYEQYF | TGTGCCAGCAGCTTAGATATCGGCTCCGGGTACGAGCAGTACTTC
TRBJ2-3 | . | TRBV4-3 | many | CASSQERWVRDTQYF | TGCGCCAGCAGCCAAGAACGGTGGGTTAGGGATACGCAGTATTTT
TRBJ2-7 | TRBD2 | TRBV20-1 | . | CSARDEAGGWEQYF | TGCAGTGCTAGAGATGAAGCGGGAGGGTGGGAGCAGTACTTC
TRBJ2-7 | TRBD1 | TRBV28 | few | CASQTGVLYEQYF | TGTGCCAGTCAAACAGGGGTGCTCTACGAGCAGTACTTC
TRBJ2-1 | TRBD2 | TRBV4-3 | many | CASSQGRASGRYNEQFF | TGCGCCAGCAGCCAGGGGAGAGCTAGCGGGAGATACAATGAGCAGTTCTTC
TRBJ1-6 | . | TRBV11-2 | many | CASSLARFGRIDNSPLHF | TGTGCCAGCAGCTTAGCCCGCTTCGGACGAATAGATAATTCACCCCTCCACTTT
TRBJ2-2 | TRBD2 | TRBV12-3/TRBV12-4 | many | CASSSWEGNTGELFF | TGTGCCAGCAGCTCATGGGAGGGAAACACCGGGGAGCTGTTTTTT
TRBJ2-1 | TRBD2 | TRBV29-1 | many | CSVEDLIDGGSYNEQFF | TGCAGCGTTGAAGATCTAATCGACGGCGGGAGCTACAATGAGCAGTTCTTC
TRBJ1-1 | . | TRBV13 | . | CASSPGQEAFF | TGTGCCAGCAGCCCGGGACAAGAAGCTTTCTTT
TRBJ2-1 | . | TRBV3-1 | many | CASSQDRRLDEQFF | TGTGCCAGCAGCCAAGACCGGAGACTCGATGAGCAGTTCTTC
TRBJ2-1 | . | TRBV11-3 | few | CASSPRAGDYNEQFF | TGTGCCAGCAGCCCCCGGGCCGGGGATTACAATGAGCAGTTCTTC
TRBJ2-5 | . | TRBV7-9 | . | CASSLIPPVAAVGETQYF | TGTGCCAGCAGCTTAATTCCCCCAGTGGCCGCCGTTGGGGAGACCCAGTACTTC
TRBJ1-2 | . | TRBV27 | many | CASSLSIGGTNYGYTF | TGTGCCAGCAGTTTATCGATAGGGGGGACTAACTATGGCTACACCTTC
TRBJ1-1 | . | TRBV29-1 | many | CSVHMIEAFF | TGCAGCGTCCACATGATTGAAGCTTTCTTT
TRBJ2-1 | TRBD2 | TRBV5-4 | few | CASSSGLAANEQFF | TGTGCCAGCAGCTCCGGACTAGCGGCCAATGAGCAGTTCTTC
TRBJ2-3 | . | TRBV19 | many | CASSIFGSTDTQYF | TGTGCCAGTAGTATTTTTGGGTCCACAGATACGCAGTATTTT
TRBJ1-2 | . | TRBV10-3 | many | CAIGEYGYTF | TGTGCCATCGGAGAGTATGGCTACACCTTC
TRBJ2-7 | . | TRBV27 | many | CASSPTGLPYEQYF | TGTGCCAGCAGCCCGACAGGACTTCCCTACGAGCAGTACTTC
TRBJ2-3 | . | TRBV12-3/TRBV12-4 | many | CASRPPEAAQVTQYF | TGTGCCAGCCGGCCCCCCGAAGCTGCACAGGTTACGCAGTATTTT
TRBJ2-7 | . | TRBV12-3/TRBV12-4 | once | CASIPGTPYYKQYF | TGTGCCAGCATCCCCGGGACACCTTACTACAAGCAGTACTTC
TRBJ2-5 | . | TRBV25-1 | few | CASSEFGGVKETQYF | TGTGCCAGCAGTGAATTCGGGGGAGTTAAGGAGACCCAGTACTTC
TRBJ1-4 | . | TRBV29-1 | many | CSVAGDRETTNEKLFF | TGCAGCGTAGCTGGTGACAGAGAGACAACTAATGAAAAACTGTTTTTT
TRBJ2-1 | TRBD1 | TRBV29-1 | many | CSVHWWDRRNNEQFF | TGCAGCGTGCATTGGTGGGACAGGCGAAACAATGAGCAGTTCTTC
TRBJ2-7 | TRBD2 | TRBV29-1 | many | CSVTGLAGVMGEQYF | TGCAGCGTTACTGGACTAGCGGGAGTGATGGGGGAGCAGTACTTC
TRBJ2-5 | TRBD1 | TRBV3-1 | many | CASSGTGMSGETQYF | TGTGCCAGCAGCGGGACAGGGATGAGTGGAGAGACCCAGTACTTC
TRBJ2-3 | TRBD2 | TRBV11-3 | few | CASSAPGWAGGADTQYF | TGTGCCAGCAGCGCTCCAGGCTGGGCGGGAGGGGCAGATACGCAGTATTTT
TRBJ1-1 | . | TRBV2 | . | CASSEADTHSEGVAEAFF | TGTGCCAGCAGTGAAGCAGATACCCACTCCGAAGGTGTCGCTGAAGCTTTCTTT
TRBJ2-1 | . | TRBV5-4 | many | CASTTRGGYEQFF | TGTGCCAGCACTACTCGCGGAGGTTATGAGCAGTTCTTC
TRBJ2-7 | TRBD1 | TRBV4-1 | few | CASSLRQGPYEQYF | TGCGCCAGCAGCCTCCGACAGGGGCCCTACGAGCAGTACTTC
TRBJ2-1 | . | TRBV24-1 | . | CATVGGSGSYNEQFF | TGTGCCACCGTGGGTGGGAGCGGCTCCTACAATGAGCAGTTCTTC
TRBJ2-7 | . | TRBV27 | . | CAGSAGTNYEQYF | TGTGCCGGCAGTGCAGGAACCAACTACGAGCAGTACTTC
TRBJ2-1 | . | TRBV27 | . | CASSSSNIYNEQFF | TGTGCCAGCAGTTCCAGTAATATTTACAATGAGCAGTTCTTC
TRBJ2-6 | . | TRBV5-6 | many | CASSLSVFPGANVLTF | TGTGCCAGCAGCTTGTCGGTATTCCCTGGGGCCAACGTCCTGACTTTC
TRBJ1-5 | . | TRBV6-1 | many | CASSESAGGNGQPQHF | TGTGCCAGCAGTGAAAGTGCGGGGGGGAACGGACAGCCCCAGCATTTT
TRBJ2-1 | . | TRBV24-1 | many | CATSDEVAIGSYNEQFF | TGTGCCACCAGTGATGAAGTGGCAATCGGCTCCTACAATGAGCAGTTCTTC
TRBJ2-5 | . | TRBV27 | many | CASSFGGLPQETQYF | TGTGCCAGCAGTTTCGGGGGGCTACCCCAAGAGACCCAGTACTTC
TRBJ1-1 | . | TRBV12-3/TRBV12-4 | . | CASSLSPPGNTEAFF | TGTGCCAGCAGTTTATCCCCCCCCGGGAACACTGAAGCTTTCTTT
TRBJ1-1 | . | TRBV20-1 | many | CSAVMTGNTEAFF | TGCAGTGCTGTTATGACAGGGAACACTGAAGCTTTCTTT
TRBJ1-2 | TRBD1 | TRBV5-3 | . | CASSLRDSPNYGYTF | TGTGCCAGCAGCTTAAGGGACAGCCCTAACTATGGCTACACCTTC
TRBJ2-2 | TRBD2 | TRBV23-1 | few | CASIHGGFAGELFF | TGCGCCAGCATTCACGGGGGGTTTGCCGGGGAGCTGTTTTTT
TRBJ2-7 | . | TRBV27 | . | CASSFSPPRVPYEQYF | TGTGCCAGCAGTTTCTCCCCCCCCAGGGTCCCCTACGAGCAGTACTTC
TRBJ1-2 | . | TRBV27 | many | CASSLRVPSNYGYTF | TGTGCCAGCAGTTTACGTGTCCCTTCTAACTATGGCTACACCTTC
TRBJ1-5 | . | TRBV28 | many | CASSLAAGRGNQPQHF | TGTGCCAGCAGTTTAGCGGCGGGGAGAGGCAATCAGCCCCAGCATTTT
TRBJ2-7 | . | TRBV7-9 | many | CASGTASWNLASYEQYF | TGTGCCAGCGGGACCGCAAGCTGGAACCTAGCCTCCTACGAGCAGTACTTC
TRBJ1-1 | . | TRBV25-1 | many | CASRQTMNTEAFF | TGTGCCAGCAGGCAGACTATGAACACTGAAGCTTTCTTT